This is a list of T cell receptor beta chains from one sample in a study of beta chain features in type 1 diabetes. Generated by immunoSEQ multiplex PCR, the TCRdb table keeps only in-frame clones and is missing some. The sample contains some 250,000 clones, less than 35% of which appear only once. Material: central memory CD4+ T cells from blood. The receptors here all came from a man aged 25 to 40 in good health. CDR3s include the opening cysteine and the closing phenylalanine or tryptophan. The order of the fields is V gene, J gene, clone size, D gene, CDR3 DNA, CDR3 protein. The D gene is left open where the match is weak. Some rows have no size entry. The others give once, few or many, or a class for an expanded clone.

TRBV4-1,TRBJ2-3,NA,TRBD2,TGCGCCAGCAGCCAAGGTCTAGCGGGAGTAGATACGCAGTATTTT,CASSQGLAGVDTQYF
TRBV11-2,TRBJ2-7,NA,TRBD1,TGTGCCAGCAGCCGGGACAGCACCTACGAGCAGTACTTC,CASSRDSTYEQYF
TRBV27,TRBJ2-7,NA,TRBD2,TGTGCCAGCAGTTTGGGACTAGCGGGGGCGGGTGAGCAGTACTTC,CASSLGLAGAGEQYF
TRBV30,TRBJ2-1,NA,TRBD1,TGTGCCTGGAGTGGGGACAGGGCTTCCCGCAATGTGCAGTTCTTC,CAWSGDRASRNVQFF
TRBV30,TRBJ2-7,NA,NA,TGTGCCTGGAGTAGTACACGGTACGAGCAGTACTTC,CAWSSTRYEQYF
TRBV2,TRBJ2-1,few,NA,TGTGCCAGCGACTCAGGGAGCTCCTACAATGAGCAGTTCTTC,CASDSGSSYNEQFF
TRBV29-1,TRBJ1-1,many,TRBD1,TGCAGCGTCGGAGTGGGGCAGGGGGCAGCTTTCTTT,CSVGVGQGAAFF
TRBV7-2,TRBJ1-1,NA,NA,TGTGCCAGCAGCTCGTTCGACAGCTCGAACACTGAAGCTTTCTTT,CASSSFDSSNTEAFF
TRBV4-2,TRBJ2-7,NA,TRBD1,TGTGCCAGCAGCCACCTTGGACAGGGGGTAGGCTACGAGCAGTACTTC,CASSHLGQGVGYEQYF
TRBV5-1,TRBJ2-3,NA,TRBD2,TGCGCCAGCAGCTCAAAAACTAGCGGAGGCACAGATACGCAGTATTTT,CASSSKTSGGTDTQYF
TRBV9,TRBJ2-3,NA,NA,TGTGCCAGCAGCGTAGGATCTAGTACAGATACGCAGTATTTT,CASSVGSSTDTQYF
TRBV2,TRBJ2-4,NA,NA,TGTGCCAGCAGTCAGGGTTCGGACATTCAGTACTTC,CASSQGSDIQYF
TRBV6-1,TRBJ2-3,many,TRBD2,TGTGCCAGCAGTGTACTACTAGCGGGGGGGCCCACAGATACGCAGTATTTT,CASSVLLAGGPTDTQYF
TRBV14,TRBJ1-3,few,NA,TGTGCCAGCAGCCCCCTTGGCAGTCAAGGCTCTGGAAACACCATATATTTT,CASSPLGSQGSGNTIYF
TRBV29-1,TRBJ2-1,NA,NA,TGCAGCGTTGAAGTGTTTGGGGGGAAGGGGAATGAGCAGTTCTTC,CSVEVFGGKGNEQFF
TRBV5-5,TRBJ2-1,few,TRBD1,TGTGCCAGCAGCTTTACAGGGGTCTATGAGCAGTTCTTC,CASSFTGVYEQFF
TRBV6-6,TRBJ2-3,NA,NA,TGTGCCAGCAGATCGCCCACAGATACGCAGTATTTT,CASRSPTDTQYF
TRBV10-3,TRBJ2-2,NA,TRBD1,TGTGCCATCAGCAAGACAGGGACCGGGGAGCTGTTTTTT,CAISKTGTGELFF
TRBV2,TRBJ1-5,NA,TRBD1,TGTGCCAGCAGGCCTGGGACAGGTGGATGGGAGCCCCAGCATTTT,CASRPGTGGWEPQHF
TRBV5-1,TRBJ2-2,NA,NA,TGCGCCAGCAGCTTGGAGTCCGGGGAGCTGTTTTTT,CASSLESGELFF
TRBV6-5,TRBJ2-7,few,TRBD2,TGTGCCAGCAGTTACGGCGGGGGTAGACCCTACGAGCAGTACTTC,CASSYGGGRPYEQYF
TRBV11-2,TRBJ1-2,few,NA,TGTGCCAGCAGCTTAGATCACTATGGCTACACCTTC,CASSLDHYGYTF
TRBV5-4,TRBJ2-1,NA,TRBD2,TGTGCCAGCAGCACGGTGGGACTAGCGGGAGTTGGCTACAATGAGCAGTTCTTC,CASSTVGLAGVGYNEQFF
TRBV19,TRBJ2-2,NA,NA,TGTGCCAGTAGTATAAGGGGTTCCGGGGAGCTGTTTTTT,CASSIRGSGELFF
TRBV9,TRBJ2-1,NA,NA,TGTGCCAGCAGCCGTGGGACCCAGAACACCCCTGGGCAGTTCTTC,CASSRGTQNTPGQFF